These T cell receptor beta chains were read from a single sample in a study of shared clonotypes between healthy human individuals. The repertoire was sequenced with immunoSEQ multiplex PCR; TCRdb's copy has only in-frame clones and lacks some. The data hold around 560,000 clones, with around 95% observed a single time. The sample was naive CD8+ T cells sorted from blood. The receptors shown here come from a woman aged 25 to 45 in good health. Both conserved end residues are part of each CDR3. Fields, in order: V gene, J gene, D gene, clone size, CDR3 DNA, CDR3 protein. D genes are given only for firm matches. A clone size is listed for some rows: how often the clone was seen (once, few, many), or a class if it is expanded.

TRBV27,TRBJ2-1,TRBD2,-,TGTGCCAGCAGTCCCCGGACTAGCGGGAGTTTGGATGAGCAGTTCTTC,CASSPRTSGSLDEQFF
TRBV27,TRBJ1-1,-,-,TGTGCCAGCAGTTTACGGGGGTGGGATGAAGCTTTCTTT,CASSLRGWDEAFF
TRBV4-1,TRBJ1-1,TRBD1,-,TGCGCCAGCAGCCTTAGTCAGGGGGCGGCAACGGACCCTGAAGCTTTCTTT,CASSLSQGAATDPEAFF
TRBV25-1,TRBJ2-5,-,-,TGTGCCAGCAGTGAAACCGGGGCCAGCGTGGGGGAGACCCAGTACTTC,CASSETGASVGETQYF
TRBV5-1,TRBJ2-7,TRBD2,-,TGCGCCAGCAGCATCAAGGGACTAGGATGGCGCTACGAGCAGTACTTC,CASSIKGLGWRYEQYF
TRBV4-1,TRBJ2-7,-,-,TGCGCCAGCAGCCAGACCGACAGCTACGAGCAGTACTTC,CASSQTDSYEQYF
TRBV5-1,TRBJ2-2,TRBD2,-,TGCGCCAGCAGCCCGGTGGAGCGGGGGAACACCGGGGAGCTGTTTTTT,CASSPVERGNTGELFF
TRBV5-6,TRBJ1-1,-,-,TGTGCCAGCAGCTTGGGGATGGGATGGGGGTTTTTGCATTTCTTT,CASSLGMGWGFLHFF
TRBV6-6,TRBJ2-7,-,-,TGTGCCAGCAGTCCCGGGGCATACTCGGAGCAGTACTTC,CASSPGAYSEQYF
TRBV10-3,TRBJ2-7,-,-,TGTGCCACCTCTGGAGACGGGGGAGCCTCCTACGAGCAGTACTTC,CATSGDGGASYEQYF
TRBV5-6,TRBJ2-7,-,-,TGTGCCAGCAGCTTGGAGCTGAGATCCTACGAGCAGTACTTC,CASSLELRSYEQYF
TRBV4-2,TRBJ2-7,TRBD2,once,TGTGCCAGCAGCCAACCACAAGGGGGGTCTAGCGGGGATACCTACGAGCAGTACTTC,CASSQPQGGSSGDTYEQYF
TRBV10-3,TRBJ1-1,TRBD1,-,TGTGCCATCCAGGACAGGGTCGGTGGTAACACTGAAGCTTTCTTT,CAIQDRVGGNTEAFF
TRBV4-2,TRBJ2-1,TRBD2,-,TGTGCCAGCAGCCCCCCGGGACTAGCGGGAGATGAGCAGTTCTTC,CASSPPGLAGDEQFF
TRBV5-6,TRBJ2-7,-,-,TGTGCCAGCAGATTACTAGAAGGTAACGAGCAGTACTTC,CASRLLEGNEQYF
TRBV19,TRBJ2-7,TRBD1,few,TGTGCCAGTAGTGCCGGGACAGGGGTTTACGAGCAGTACTTC,CASSAGTGVYEQYF
TRBV19,TRBJ2-1,TRBD2,-,TGTGCCAGTAGTATACTAGCGGGAGGGCCCCCCTACAATGAGCAGTTCTTC,CASSILAGGPPYNEQFF
TRBV28,TRBJ1-5,-,few,TGTGCCAGCAGTTTAATGGGTAGCAATCAGCCCCAGCATTTT,CASSLMGSNQPQHF
TRBV15,TRBJ2-1,TRBD1,-,TGTGCCACCAGCAGAGTACGACAGGGGCCGGAGGGGGAGCAGTTCTTC,CATSRVRQGPEGEQFF
TRBV6-1,TRBJ2-7,-,-,TGTGCCAGCAATCCGGGCGGTTCCTACGAGCAGTACTTC,CASNPGGSYEQYF
TRBV19,TRBJ2-7,-,-,TGTGCCAGTAGCAATGTACCGGGAGAATACGAGCAGTACTTC,CASSNVPGEYEQYF
TRBV4-2,TRBJ2-1,TRBD2,-,TGTGCCAGCAGCCAAGACGAGGCAGGGCGGGAGTCTTACAATGAGCAGTTCTTC,CASSQDEAGRESYNEQFF
TRBV9,TRBJ2-7,TRBD1,-,TGTGCCAGCAGCGGACAGGGTAGGGGCGAGCAGTACTTC,CASSGQGRGEQYF
TRBV7-2,TRBJ1-1,TRBD1,-,TGTGCCAGCAGCTTGGATGTACAGGGGGAGGACACTGAAGCTTTCTTT,CASSLDVQGEDTEAFF
TRBV6-1,TRBJ2-7,-,-,TGTGCCAGCAGAGCCCAGGACGGAAGCTCCTACGAGCAGTACTTC,CASRAQDGSSYEQYF
TRBV14,TRBJ2-6,-,once,TGTGCCAGCAGCCAAGGGTACAGGGTGGACGGGGCCAACGTCCTGACTTTC,CASSQGYRVDGANVLTF
TRBV27,TRBJ2-2,-,-,TGTGCCAGCAGCCCGGGACTTAACACCGGGGAGCTGTTTTTT,CASSPGLNTGELFF
TRBV28,TRBJ2-7,-,-,TGTGCCAGCAGCCCACCAACTGGGGGCGAGCAGTACTTC,CASSPPTGGEQYF
TRBV4-2,TRBJ1-2,-,-,TGTGCCAGCAGCCAAGATCCGGGCAGCCCCTTAGCTAACTATGGCTACACCTTC,CASSQDPGSPLANYGYTF
TRBV9,TRBJ2-1,TRBD2,-,TGTGCCAGCAGCGTAGTCGCGGGAGGGCCTCTAGGTAATGAGCAGTTCTTC,CASSVVAGGPLGNEQFF
TRBV9,TRBJ1-1,TRBD1,-,TGTGCCAGCAGCGGGGACAGGGGTGAAGCTTTCTTT,CASSGDRGEAFF
TRBV10-1,TRBJ2-3,-,-,TGCGCCAGCTCGAGGACTAGCACAGATACGCAGTATTTT,CASSRTSTDTQYF
TRBV6-1,TRBJ2-7,TRBD2,once,TGTGCCAGCAGTGGAACGTATCCCGTAGCGGGACGGAGCAACGAGCAGTACTTC,CASSGTYPVAGRSNEQYF
TRBV29-1,TRBJ2-7,-,-,TGCAGCGTTGAGATTCGGGACTACGAGCAGTACTTC,CSVEIRDYEQYF
TRBV27,TRBJ2-7,-,-,TGTGCCAGTCGGGACACCCACTACGAGCAGTACTTC,CASRDTHYEQYF
TRBV28,TRBJ2-5,TRBD1,-,TGTGCCAGCAGTTTATTGACGACAGGGGGCTCAGAGACCCAGTACTTC,CASSLLTTGGSETQYF
TRBV6-6,TRBJ2-1,-,-,TGTGCCAGCAGTTACTCGTCTCTGGCGCGTAGTAATGAGCAGTTCTTC,CASSYSSLARSNEQFF
TRBV29-1,TRBJ2-7,TRBD1,-,TGCAGCTTTCCTCGGGACAGCTTTCGCGAGCAGTACTTC,CSFPRDSFREQYF
TRBV7-6,TRBJ2-3,TRBD2,-,TGTGCCAGCAGCTTCGAACGGGAGGCAGATACGCAGTATTTT,CASSFEREADTQYF
TRBV4-1,TRBJ2-7,TRBD2,-,TGCGCCAGCAGCCACCCCGGGACTAGCGGGACGCGTTTTGGTTTAGAGCAGTACTTC,CASSHPGTSGTRFGLEQYF
TRBV5-1,TRBJ1-4,-,-,-,CASSPGSPRRKNCFF
TRBV7-8,TRBJ2-1,TRBD2,-,TGTGCCAGCAGCTTTGGGACTAGCGGGATCCAGGGGAATGAGCAGTTCTTC,CASSFGTSGIQGNEQFF
TRBV11-2,TRBJ1-5,TRBD1,-,TGTGCCAGCAGCTTAGGTCAGGGGGATTACGGCAATCAGCCCCAGCATTTT,CASSLGQGDYGNQPQHF
TRBV28,TRBJ2-3,-,-,TGTGCCAGCAAACCCAGCACAGATACGCAGTATTTT,CASKPSTDTQYF
TRBV19,TRBJ2-3,TRBD2,-,TGTGCCAGAAATAGCGGGAGCACAGATACGCAGTATTTT,CARNSGSTDTQYF
TRBV27,TRBJ1-1,-,-,TGTGCCAGCAGTTTATCAGGGGTGGGAACTGAAGCTTTCTTT,CASSLSGVGTEAFF
TRBV28,TRBJ1-1,-,-,TGTGCCAGCAGTAGCGCCCGGACGAAGGGGAACACTGAAGCTTTCTTT,CASSSARTKGNTEAFF
TRBV28,TRBJ2-1,TRBD1,-,TGTGCCAGCAGTTGGACAGGTTCTAACAATGAGCAGTTCTTC,CASSWTGSNNEQFF